Sequencing of this T cell receptor (beta chain) was carried out in a study of blood T cell repertoires in COVID-19. Study details: Spain, Italy and the United States supplied samples that represented acute and convalescent COVID-19. T cells, B-cell-depleted T cells, or PBMCs provided the cDNA or gDNA that served as material.

Germline V gene data show CDR1 as SNHLY and CDR2 as FYNNEI. CDR3 length equals 12 residues. Trimming cost V 5 bases and J 5 bases, with 7 bases left between them. Original analysis: The assay estimated nucleated cells by amplifying reference gene primers. The method was immunoSEQ multiplex PCR; TCRdb's version includes in-frame clones alone and lacks a portion of them. That table supplies the V and J calls and clone size; D and trimming were determined from the DNA. The sample lists just over 20,000 clones; 70% to 90% were seen once. The sequence derives from a man between 45 and 60 years old with active COVID-19. The rearrangement uses TRBV2 and TRBJ1-5, with unresolved D. Input material: peripheral blood. CDR3 residues: CASSNRDQPQHF. DNA for the CDR3: TGTGCCAGCAGTAACCGAGATCAGCCCCAGCATTTT. The complete variable domain, with remaining parts taken from reference TRBV2 and TRBJ1-5, reads EPEVTQTPSHQVTQMGQEVILRCVPISNHLYFYWYRQILGQKVEFLVSFYNNEISEKSEIFDDQFSVERPDGSNFTLKIRSTKLEDSAMYFCASSNRDQPQHFGDGTRLSIL.